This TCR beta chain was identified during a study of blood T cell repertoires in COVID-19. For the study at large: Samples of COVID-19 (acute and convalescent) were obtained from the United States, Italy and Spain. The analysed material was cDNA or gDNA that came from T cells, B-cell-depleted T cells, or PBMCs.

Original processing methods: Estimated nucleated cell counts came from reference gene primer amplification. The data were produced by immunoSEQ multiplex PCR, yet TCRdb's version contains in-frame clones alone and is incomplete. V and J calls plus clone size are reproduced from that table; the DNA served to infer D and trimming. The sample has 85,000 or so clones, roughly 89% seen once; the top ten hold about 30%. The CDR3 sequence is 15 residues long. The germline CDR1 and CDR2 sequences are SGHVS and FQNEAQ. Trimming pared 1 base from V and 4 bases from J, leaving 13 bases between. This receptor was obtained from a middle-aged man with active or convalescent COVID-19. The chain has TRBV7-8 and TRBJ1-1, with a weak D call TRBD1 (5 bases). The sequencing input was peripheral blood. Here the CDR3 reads CASSLVDSEFTEAFF. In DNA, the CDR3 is TGTGCCAGCAGCTTAGTCGACAGCGAATTCACTGAAGCTTTCTTT.